In this sample, the clone carrying this T cell receptor (beta chain) turned up once. Its target is not known. Per the authors' pipeline: After removing out-of-frame reads, 2,204,828 distinct TCRbeta sequences remained. Repertoires were generated with immunoSEQ multiplex PCR, while TCRdb's copy carries only in-frame clones and drops some. V, J and clone size are taken as reported in that table, and D and trimming were inferred from the DNA itself. The sample shows around 53,000 clones, around 83% of them seen only once. Single viable CD3+CD4+CD8-CD45RO+ cells were sorted as the memory CD4+ T cells. Germline CDR1 is SGDLS and CDR2 is YYNGEE. Germline trimming cut 3 bases from V and 5 bases from J; bases unmatched to any gene: 13. The CDR3 covers 16 residues. The data are from a study of memory CD4+ T cells and cytomegalovirus serostatus. Overall study: Donors were healthy Belgian adults, under ten CMV seropositive and under 30 seronegative. Study observations and caveats: Suggested: most of the CMV-linked TCR signature lies in CD4+ memory cells. Repertoires predicted CMV serostatus with median bootstrapped AUC of about 0.95.

The sequence derives from an adult in good health and CMV-seropositive. The specimen was memory CD4+ T cells from blood. The gene calls are TRBV9 and TRBJ2-5; 7 bases are shared with TRBD1. The CDR3 DNA follows: TGTGCCAGCAGCGAATCGACAGGGCTAAGTTTGGAGACCCAGTACTTC. This gives the protein CASSESTGLSLETQYF.